The rows below give T cell receptor beta chains drawn from one sample of a study of T cell responses to AZD1222 COVID-19 vaccine. Profiling relied on immunoSEQ multiplex PCR, and the TCRdb table lists in-frame clones only, not all of them. The top ten clones hold around 25% of a sample with approximately 42,000 clones, about 87% of them seen once. The sequencing used peripheral blood, collected 28 days after the second AZD1222 dose. The receptors were sampled from an adult who received the AZD1222 COVID-19 vaccine. Both conserved end residues are part of each CDR3. The D gene is left open where the match is weak. A clone size is listed for some rows: how often the clone was seen (once, few, many), or a class if it is expanded.

>TRBD2|TRBV2|.|TRBJ2-7
CASASGGAGGHEQYF
TGTGCCAGCGCCTCCGGAGGGGCGGGGGGACACGAGCAGTACTTC
>.|TRBV6-2/TRBV6-3|few|TRBJ1-5
CASSRMVIWGNQPQHF
TGTGCCAGCAGTCGGATGGTCATCTGGGGCAATCAGCCCCAGCATTTT
>TRBD1|TRBV5-6|.|TRBJ1-1
CASSSWTGTFIF
TGTGCCAGCAGTTCCTGGACAGGGACCTTTATTTTT
>TRBD1|TRBV12-3/TRBV12-4|few|TRBJ1-2
CASSSVPTGGYTF
TGTGCCAGCAGTTCAGTCCCGACAGGGGGCTACACCTTC
>.|TRBV2|.|TRBJ2-7
CASNKGEREQYF
TGTGCCAGCAATAAAGGGGAGCGGGAGCAGTACTTC
>.|TRBV7-8|.|TRBJ2-3
CASSSRDSADTQYF
TGTGCCAGCAGCTCACGGGACTCAGCAGATACGCAGTATTTT
>.|TRBV10-3|.|TRBJ2-3
CAISLDGDTDTQYF
TGTGCCATCAGCTTAGACGGAGACACAGATACGCAGTATTTT
>TRBD2|TRBV29-1|.|TRBJ2-5
CSVEGESGRAAGTQYF
TGCAGCGTTGAAGGGGAGAGCGGGAGGGCGGCCGGGACCCAGTACTTC
>.|TRBV5-1|.|TRBJ1-1
CASSARAFF
TGCGCCAGCAGCGCTCGAGCTTTCTTT
>.|TRBV30|.|TRBJ1-1
CAWSRWGGPEAFF
TGTGCCTGGAGTCGCTGGGGGGGCCCTGAAGCTTTCTTT
>TRBD1|TRBV19|.|TRBJ1-1
CASIGGQGRTEAFF
TGTGCCAGTATCGGGGGACAGGGAAGGACTGAAGCTTTCTTT
>.|TRBV27|.|TRBJ1-2
CASSPGPDHYGYTF
TGTGCCAGCAGTCCCGGGCCGGACCACTATGGCTACACCTTC
>.|TRBV6-6|.|TRBJ1-4
CASNRPNEKLFF
TGTGCCAGCAACAGGCCTAATGAAAAACTGTTTTTT
>.|TRBV6-5|.|TRBJ1-1
CASSYSTVLDTEAFF
TGTGCCAGCAGTTACTCGACGGTTCTGGACACTGAAGCTTTCTTT
>.|TRBV7-2|.|TRBJ1-1
CASLGGRNTEAFF
TGTGCCAGCTTGGGGGGGCGAAACACTGAAGCTTTCTTT
>.|TRBV5-1|.|TRBJ2-3
CASSLRGTSQDTQYF
TGCGCCAGCAGCTTGCGGGGCACTAGCCAAGATACGCAGTATTTT
>.|TRBV7-2|.|TRBJ2-3
CASSLGARTDTQYF
TGTGCCAGCAGCTTAGGGGCCCGCACAGATACGCAGTATTTT
>.|TRBV11-3|.|TRBJ2-1
CASSSRQGNYNEQFF
TGTGCCAGCAGCTCCCGGCAGGGCAACTACAATGAGCAGTTCTTC
>.|TRBV7-9|.|TRBJ1-3
CASSLNEGNTIYF
TGTGCCAGCAGCTTAAATGAGGGAAACACCATATATTTT
>.|TRBV5-4|.|TRBJ2-7
CASSAGRDYEQYF
TGTGCCAGCAGCGCGGGCCGCGATTACGAGCAGTACTTC
>TRBD1|TRBV27|.|TRBJ2-3
CASSQGVVDTQYF
TGTGCCAGCAGTCAGGGGGTCGTAGATACGCAGTATTTT
>TRBD2|TRBV27|.|TRBJ2-7
CASSSPSSGSYEQYF
TGTGCCAGCAGTTCTCCCTCTAGCGGGAGTTACGAGCAGTACTTC
>TRBD1|TRBV5-1|.|TRBJ2-5
CASTYDRAQETQYF
TGCGCCAGCACCTATGACAGGGCCCAAGAGACCCAGTACTTC
>TRBD1|TRBV2|.|TRBJ1-5
CASSEGQAKGQPQHF
TGTGCCAGCAGCGAGGGACAGGCCAAGGGTCAGCCCCAGCATTTT
>.|TRBV6-5|.|TRBJ2-3
CASNRGMNTDTQYF
TGTGCCAGCAACCGGGGAATGAACACAGATACGCAGTATTTT
>.|TRBV7-3|.|TRBJ2-5
CASSKGETQYF
TGTGCCAGCAGCAAGGGAGAGACCCAGTACTTC
>.|TRBV5-5|.|TRBJ2-5
CASSPKAGQETQYF
TGTGCCAGCAGCCCAAAGGCAGGGCAAGAGACCCAGTACTTC
>TRBD1|TRBV5-1|once|TRBJ2-3
CASSLRQGSTDTQYF
TGCGCCAGCAGCTTGCGACAGGGAAGCACAGATACGCAGTATTTT
>.|TRBV6-2/TRBV6-3|.|TRBJ1-5
CASSLSGGYGNQPQHF
TGTGCCAGCAGCCTCTCGGGGGGCTATGGCAATCAGCCCCAGCATTTT
>.|TRBV7-9|.|TRBJ2-1
CASSLDGTPVNEQFF
TGTGCCAGCAGCTTAGATGGAACCCCGGTTAATGAGCAGTTCTTC
>.|TRBV7-3|.|TRBJ2-1
CASSLQQGVRFF
TGTGCCAGCAGCTTACAGCAGGGCGTCCGGTTCTTC
>.|TRBV7-6|.|TRBJ1-3
CASSPYTDYSGNTIYF
TGTGCCAGCTCACCCTACACGGATTACTCTGGAAACACCATATATTTT
>.|TRBV11-1|.|TRBJ2-7
CASSPIGGFHDEQYF
TGTGCCAGCAGCCCCATCGGCGGGTTCCACGACGAGCAGTACTTC
>TRBD1|TRBV16|.|TRBJ1-5
CASRRISGTGGLRAQPQHF
TGTGCCAGCAGACGTATTTCTGGGACAGGGGGCCTTCGGGCTCAGCCCCAGCATTTT
>TRBD2|TRBV27|.|TRBJ2-1
CASWGLQTYYNEQFF
TGTGCCAGCTGGGGACTACAGACCTACTACAATGAGCAGTTCTTC
>.|TRBV7-2|.|TRBJ2-3
CASRKERAQYF
TGTGCCAGCAGGAAGGAGAGGGCGCAGTATTTT
>TRBD2|TRBV3-1/TRBV3-2|.|TRBJ2-1
CASSSGTSGTNPQFF
TGTGCCAGCAGCTCCGGGACTAGCGGCACTAACCCACAGTTCTTC
>.|TRBV20-1|.|TRBJ1-2
CSASSGNGYTF
TGCAGTGCTAGTTCAGGGAATGGCTACACCTTC